One and the same sample provided the 12 T cell receptor beta chains below, sequenced in a study of T cells in Graves' hyperthyroidism and ophthalmopathy. RNA transcripts yielded amplified TCR beta CDR3 regions. The HTBI primer set drove a first-round RT-PCR of the TCR CDR3. TCRdb independently ran MiXCR on the multiplex PCR reads; one entry per CDR3 protein. The table has 40,000 to 55,000 distinct CDR3 sequences, 49% seen once; the top ten hold roughly a third. The specimen was peripheral blood or thyroid tissue (not recorded which). The receptor set was obtained from a woman between 45 and 65 years old with Graves' hyperthyroidism.

The rearrangement joins TRBV5-1 to TRBJ2-7, with 9 bases matching TRBD1. Trimming at V came to 4 bases and at J to 0 bases, leaving 5 bases not matched to a gene. Germline V gene lookup returns CDR1 SGHRS and CDR2 YFSETQ. The CDR3 totals 15 residues. CDR3 DNA: TGCGCCAGCAGCCGAGACAGGGGGGCCTCCTACGAGCAGTACTTC. Protein product: CASSRDRGASYEQYF. Full variable domain (remainder filled in from reference TRBV5-1 and TRBJ2-7): KAGVTQTPRYLIKTRGQQVTLSCSPISGHRSVSWYQQTPGQGLQFLFEYFSETQRNKGNFPGRFSGRQFSNSRSEMNVSTLELGDSALYLCASSRDRGASYEQYFGPGTRLTVT.

This clonotype was detected ten times or more. The gene calls are TRBV28 and TRBJ1-2, with unresolved D. In germline, CDR1 is MDHEN, CDR2 SYDVKM. Trimming left V 6 bases short and J 4 bases short, with 12 bases between. The CDR3 has 13 residues. DNA for the CDR3: TGTGCCAGCAGCTTAGCCGCAAGCTATGGCTACACCTTC. As protein: CASSLAASYGYTF.

In its sample, this clonotype was seen many times. V is TRBV27 and J is TRBJ1-2; D is undetermined. The V and J ends lost 6 bases and 8 bases respectively, with 10 bases between them. This CDR3 is 11 amino acids long. The germline V gene encodes CDR1 MNHEY and CDR2 SMNVEV (reference sequence). The CDR3 is CASRNWGGYTF. In nucleotides, the CDR3 is TGTGCCAGCAGGAACTGGGGAGGCTACACCTTC.

This clonotype was seen many times. The J gene is TRBJ1-2, the V gene TRBV5-1, with a possible D match to TRBD1 (6 bases). CDR3 length: 15 residues. CDR1 and CDR2 (germline): SGHRS, YFSETQ. Trimming removed 0 bases at V and 4 bases at J, with 13 bases between. CDR3 protein: CASSLGGGRSYGYTF. CDR3 coding DNA: TGCGCCAGCAGCTTGGGAGGGGGGCGCAGCTATGGCTACACCTTC. Full variable domain (remainder filled in from reference TRBV5-1 and TRBJ1-2): KAGVTQTPRYLIKTRGQQVTLSCSPISGHRSVSWYQQTPGQGLQFLFEYFSETQRNKGNFPGRFSGRQFSNSRSEMNVSTLELGDSALYLCASSLGGGRSYGYTFGSGTRLTVV.

This clonotype was seen ten or more times. V usage is TRBV6-5 and J usage is TRBJ1-2; D gene uncertain. The V gene lost 6 bases and the J gene lost 8 bases, with 13 bases spanning the gap. Germline V gene data show CDR1 as MNHEY and CDR2 as SVGAGI. The length of the CDR3 is 12 residues. CDR3 in DNA: TGTGCCAGCAGAAGGCCCCGAGGGGGCTACACCTTC. Protein product: CASRRPRGGYTF.

V gene TRBV29-1 combines with J gene TRBJ1-1; 9 bases line up with TRBD1. V shed 3 bases and J 3 bases; nucleotides not matched to a gene: 2. Germline V gives CDR1 SQVTM, CDR2 ANQGSEA. The CDR3 is 13 amino acids. DNA of the CDR3: TGCAGCGTTGAGGGACAGGGATACACTGAAGCTTTCTTT. Translated: CSVEGQGYTEAFF. The complete variable domain, with remaining parts taken from reference TRBV29-1 and TRBJ1-1, reads SAVISQKPSRDICQRGTSLTIQCQVDSQVTMMFWYRQQPGQSLTLIATANQGSEATYESGFVIDKFPISRPNLTFSTLTVSNMSPEDSSIYLCSVEGQGYTEAFFGQGTRLTVV.

Points on this clonotype: An end of the junction does not agree with germline; a read error may underlie this. The chain links TRBV12-3 or TRBV12-4 to TRBJ2-2; 8 bases are shared with TRBD2. This CDR3 is built from 12 residues. The CDR3 loop is CASSRIGGARYF. CDR3 coding DNA: TGTGCCAGCAGCCGTATCGGGGGGGCGCGTTACTTT.

V is TRBV11-2 and J is TRBJ1-1; D ambiguous. With 0 bases removed from V and 3 bases from J, the gap between germline ends came to 8 bases. This CDR3 spans 14 amino acids. Germline assignment: CDR1 SGHAT and CDR2 FQNNGV. The CDR3 nucleotides are TGTGCCAGCAGCTTAGACCCCGGGGACACTGAAGCTTTCTTT. Translating gives CASSLDPGDTEAFF. The variable domain in full, completed from reference TRBV11-2 and TRBJ1-1, reads EAGVAQSPRYKIIEKRQSVAFWCNPISGHATLYWYQQILGQGPKLLIQFQNNGVVDDSQLPKDRFSAERLKGVDSTLKIQPAKLEDSAVYLCASSLDPGDTEAFFGQGTRLTVV.

This chain uses TRBV15 with TRBJ2-7; 8 positions match TRBD2. Per the germline V gene, CDR1 is LNHNV and CDR2 is YYDKDF (reference sequence). CDR3 length equals 17 residues. The V segment lost 6 bases and the J segment 6 bases; nucleotides outside the gene matches: 19. The CDR3 nucleotides read TGTGCCACCAGTACCCTTGGCGGAGCGGGAGTTGCGATCGAGCAGTACTTC. It translates to CATSTLGGAGVAIEQYF.

Within the sample, this clonotype is medium-sized. J is TRBJ1-4 and V is TRBV10-3; 7 nucleotides agree with TRBD1. Germline-derived CDR1 and CDR2 are ENHRY and SYGVKD. Trimming took 5 bases from V and 5 from J; bases not matched to a gene: 5. The CDR3 has 14 amino acids. This CDR3 is CAISNVQGNEKLFF. The CDR3 DNA follows: TGTGCCATCAGTAATGTACAGGGGAATGAAAAACTGTTTTTT.

The chain joins TRBV15 to TRBJ2-2, with D uncertain. Germline V gives CDR1 LNHNV, CDR2 YYDKDF (reference sequence). This CDR3 contains 15 residues. The V end was cut by 3 bases, the J end by 0 bases, with 8 bases between. The CDR3 sequence is CATSSQEPNTGELFF. In DNA form, the CDR3 reads TGTGCCACCAGCAGCCAGGAGCCGAACACCGGGGAGCTGTTTTTT.

In its sample, this clonotype was seen many times. The chain has TRBV6-1 and TRBJ1-1; D possibly corresponds to TRBD1 (5 bases). CDR1 MNHNS and CDR2 SASEGT come from the germline V gene. This CDR3 has 14 amino acids. The germline V and J ends were trimmed by 2 bases and 5 bases, with 12 bases remaining between them. This CDR3 reads CASSEFRGSTEAFF. In DNA form, the CDR3 reads TGTGCCAGCAGTGAATTCCGGGGGAGTACTGAAGCTTTCTTT.